Below are 8 T cell receptor beta chains sequenced from a single sample in a study of T cells in women clearing cervical HPV infection. Repertoires were generated with immunoSEQ multiplex PCR, while TCRdb's copy carries only in-frame clones and drops some. In total, the table holds some 37,000 clones. The material sequenced was blood buffy coat. These receptors were collected from a woman aged 18 to 75 with a cervical HPV16 infection that either progressed to CIN3+ or cleared (not recorded which).

Turning to this clone: The sequenced fragment ends 3 residues before the CDR3 boundary, so the rest is inferred from the germline J gene. The J gene is TRBJ1-3, the V gene TRBV5-6; maybe TRBD1 (6 bases). V lost 0 bases and J 3 bases, leaving 7 bases between the germline ends. CDR1 SGHDT and CDR2 YYEEEE come from the germline V gene. The CDR3 sequence is 14 residues long. This chain's CDR3 is CASSLGGGGNTIYF. The covered CDR3 bases are TGTGCCAGCAGCTTGGGAGGGGGTGGAAACACC.

Turning to this clone: The sequenced fragment ends 3 residues before the CDR3 boundary, so the rest is inferred from the germline J gene. This specimen includes other DNA sequences encoding the same CDR3. The genes are TRBV20-1 and TRBJ2-2; perhaps TRBD1 as D (5 bases). From germline, CDR1 is DFQATT and CDR2 SNEGSKA (reference sequence). Trimming pared 1 base from V and 0 bases from J, leaving 6 bases between. The CDR3 has 14 amino acids. CDR3 region: CSARGGANTGELFF. The sequenced CDR3 bases are TGCAGTGCTAGAGGGGGCGCGAACACCGGGGAG.

Comment on this clone: The sequenced fragment ends 3 residues before the CDR3 boundary, so the rest is inferred from the germline J gene. This chain uses TRBV10-3 with TRBJ1-2, with TRBD1 identical over 7 bases. Germline lookup yields CDR1 ENHRY and CDR2 SYGVKD. CDR3 length equals 14 residues. The sequenced part of the CDR3 DNA is TGTGCCATCAGGAGATCCCGGGACAGTCTAGGC. It is translated as CAIRRSRDSLG. The entire CDR3 is CAIRRSRDSLGYTF.

Here the CDR3 reads CASSPLASEQFF. The DNA read from the CDR3 is TGTGCCAGCAGCCCTCTAGCGAGTGAG. The chain carries TRBV5-6 and TRBJ2-1; perhaps TRBD2 as D (6 bases). The CDR3 end is not reached by the read, which stops 3 residues before it; the germline J gene fills it in. V was trimmed by 4 bases and J by 9 bases, leaving 11 bases between them. The CDR3 length is 12 residues. Germline assignment: CDR1 SGHDT and CDR2 YYEEEE.

As concerns this clone: The read ends 3 residues shy of where the CDR3 ends; the end is completed using the germline J gene. The J gene is TRBJ2-7, the V gene TRBV2, with D maybe TRBD1 (6 bases). CDR1 and CDR2 from the germline V gene are SNHLY and FYNNEI. The CDR3 is made up of 15 amino acids. Trimming removed 6 bases at V and 2 bases at J, with 17 bases between. The CDR3 spells CASRERSDSTYEQYF. Incomplete CDR3 DNA: TGTGCCAGCAGGGAACGCTCGGACAGTACCTACGAG.

The CDR3 sequence is CASSPGGAGNNEQFF. Partial CDR3 DNA: TGTGCCAGCAGCCCCGGGGGGGCGGGCAACAATGAG. This chain connects TRBV7-2 to TRBJ2-1, with 8 bases lining up with TRBD2. The read finishes 3 residues shy of the CDR3 end, and the germline J gene is used to complete it. Germline CDR1 is SGHTA and CDR2 is FQGNSA. Trimming removed 5 bases from V and 5 bases from J; junction bases left unmatched: 8. CDR3 length equals 15 residues.

As to this clone: The read stops 3 residues short of the end of the CDR3; the missing end is completed from the germline J gene. V is TRBV12-3 or TRBV12-4 and J is TRBJ2-3, with TRBD2 identical over 13 bases. J gave up 3 bases and V 5 bases, and 8 bases lay outside the gene matches. This CDR3 is built from 17 residues. Incomplete CDR3 DNA: TGTGCCAGCAGTCTCCGACTAGCGGGAGGTGGAACAGATACG. Its translation: CASSLRLAGGGTDT. The full CDR3 protein reads CASSLRLAGGGTDTQYF.

Concerning this clone: The read falls 3 residues short of the CDR3 end, and the missing part is taken from the germline J gene. The chain uses TRBV7-2 and TRBJ1-1; 7 positions agree with TRBD1. V dropped 7 bases and J dropped 5; count of bases not matched to a gene: 13. The CDR3 totals 15 residues. Looked up from germline, CDR1 is SGHTA and CDR2 is FQGNSA. The sequenced CDR3 bases are TGTGCCAGCAAAGTTGACAGGGCACGGGGGACTGAA. It specifies CASKVDRARGTE. The complete CDR3 protein is CASKVDRARGTEAFF.